A selection of T cell receptor beta chains follows, all from one sample in a study of T-cell memory formation after mild COVID-19. TCRdb independently ran MiXCR on the 5' RACE reads; one entry per CDR3 protein. The data hold around 310,000 distinct CDR3 sequences, with around a sixth observed a single time. Material for sequencing was PBMCs or a T cell subset sorted from them (not recorded which). The origin of the receptors is a man aged 18 to 35 who had mild COVID-19 (a few samples of this study predate the infection). Cell type and time point are not known. Each CDR3 is given with its conserved first and last residue. The order of the fields is J gene, V gene, clone size, D gene, CDR3 protein, CDR3 DNA. D genes are given only for firm matches. Clone size is stated in some rows and not others, as once, few, many or a class when expanded.

J gene: TRBJ1-6; V gene: TRBV7-9; clone size: .; D gene: TRBD1; CDR3 protein: CASSRAGGRDSPLHF; CDR3 DNA: TGTGCCAGCAGCCGGGCAGGGGGTCGGGATTCACCCCTCCACTTT
J gene: TRBJ1-3; V gene: TRBV7-9; clone size: .; D gene: .; CDR3 protein: CASKGASSGNTIYF; CDR3 DNA: TGTGCCAGCAAAGGAGCTAGCTCTGGAAACACCATATATTTT
J gene: TRBJ1-1; V gene: TRBV9; clone size: few; D gene: .; CDR3 protein: CASSVAGDTEAFF; CDR3 DNA: TGTGCCAGCAGCGTTGCGGGTGACACTGAAGCTTTCTTT
J gene: TRBJ2-5; V gene: TRBV15; clone size: .; D gene: TRBD1; CDR3 protein: CATSRVTGGVYETQYF; CDR3 DNA: TGTGCCACCAGCAGAGTGACAGGGGGCGTCTATGAGACCCAGTACTTC
J gene: TRBJ1-1; V gene: TRBV5-1; clone size: many; D gene: .; CDR3 protein: CASSREGSTEAFF; CDR3 DNA: TGCGCCAGCAGCCGGGAAGGGAGCACTGAAGCTTTCTTT
J gene: TRBJ2-5; V gene: TRBV5-1; clone size: many; D gene: .; CDR3 protein: CASSLALNGQETQYF; CDR3 DNA: TGCGCCAGCAGCTTGGCCTTGAACGGCCAAGAGACCCAGTACTTC
J gene: TRBJ1-1; V gene: TRBV4-1; clone size: .; D gene: .; CDR3 protein: CASIQLRENTEAFF; CDR3 DNA: TGCGCCAGCATCCAATTGAGGGAGAACACTGAAGCTTTCTTT
J gene: TRBJ2-5; V gene: TRBV25-1; clone size: .; D gene: TRBD2; CDR3 protein: CASSDPGGGETQYF; CDR3 DNA: TGTGCCAGCAGTGACCCGGGGGGGGGAGAGACCCAGTACTTC
J gene: TRBJ2-1; V gene: TRBV29-1; clone size: .; D gene: .; CDR3 protein: CSAQDLGNEQFF; CDR3 DNA: TGCAGCGCCCAGGACCTCGGCAATGAGCAGTTCTTC
J gene: TRBJ1-2; V gene: TRBV9; clone size: .; D gene: .; CDR3 protein: CASSVEVGGIPLFRGYTF; CDR3 DNA: TGTGCCAGCAGCGTAGAGGTGGGGGGTATCCCCCTCTTTCGTGGCTACACCTTC
J gene: TRBJ2-3; V gene: TRBV7-9; clone size: many; D gene: .; CDR3 protein: CASSFRRGGTDTQYF; CDR3 DNA: TGTGCCAGCAGCTTCAGGAGGGGGGGCACAGATACGCAGTATTTT
J gene: TRBJ2-5; V gene: TRBV7-7; clone size: .; D gene: .; CDR3 protein: CASSLSDLETQYF; CDR3 DNA: TGTGCTAGCAGCTTATCAGATTTGGAGACCCAGTACTTC
J gene: TRBJ2-7; V gene: TRBV11-2; clone size: many; D gene: .; CDR3 protein: CASSGLPTPYEQYF; CDR3 DNA: TGTGCCAGCAGCGGACTTCCTACCCCCTACGAGCAGTACTTC
J gene: TRBJ2-2; V gene: TRBV4-1; clone size: many; D gene: TRBD2; CDR3 protein: CASSPGTSGGGELFF; CDR3 DNA: TGCGCCAGCAGCCCCGGGACTAGCGGGGGGGGGGAGCTGTTTTTT
J gene: TRBJ2-3; V gene: TRBV20-1; clone size: .; D gene: TRBD2; CDR3 protein: CSARVSGGKDTQYF; CDR3 DNA: TGCAGTGCTAGAGTGAGCGGGGGTAAAGATACGCAGTATTTT
J gene: TRBJ1-5; V gene: TRBV19; clone size: few; D gene: .; CDR3 protein: CASSISLGKAAGQPQHF; CDR3 DNA: TGTGCCAGTAGTATCTCCCTCGGGAAGGCGGCAGGTCAGCCCCAGCATTTT
J gene: TRBJ2-5; V gene: TRBV10-3; clone size: few; D gene: TRBD1; CDR3 protein: CAIRDREETQYF; CDR3 DNA: TGTGCCATCAGGGACAGGGAAGAGACCCAGTACTTC